This T cell receptor beta chain was observed in a study of blood T cell repertoires in COVID-19. Study as a whole: COVID-19 samples from acute and convalescent phases originated in the United States, Italy and Spain. Nucleic acid was either cDNA or gDNA, and it came from T cells, B-cell-depleted T cells, or PBMCs.

Here immunoSEQ multiplex PCR was the method, and the copy in TCRdb shows in-frame clones only, minus some. The repertoire holds tens of thousands of clones, with 81% as singletons. Germline CDR1 and CDR2: KGHDR and SFDVKD. V lost 3 bases, J lost 4 bases, and 6 bases stayed unmatched. The CDR3 sequence is 15 residues long. This TCR came from a woman between 65 and 79 years old with acute or convalescent COVID-19. J is TRBJ2-5 and V is TRBV24-1; 8 bases agree with TRBD1. The material sequenced was peripheral blood. The CDR3 DNA is TGTGCCACCAGTGATAACAGGGGGTTAGCAGAGACCCAGTACTTC. This sequence encodes CATSDNRGLAETQYF.